The T cell receptor beta chain described here comes from a study of graft-versus-host responses after intestinal transplantation. Background on the study: Among the recipients, all got anti-thymocyte globulin induction and then tacrolimus and steroids for roughly three years. Regarding the study as a whole: GvH clones occurred in recipient marrow; some first appeared in ileum or blood. Within allografts, high graft-versus-host to host-versus-graft clonal ratios were seen among patients with graft-donor T cell macrochimerism.

V lost 5 bases and J 1 base, leaving 17 bases between the germline ends. This CDR3 contains 16 residues. Looked up from germline, CDR1 is SGHVS and CDR2 is FNYEAQ. TCRdb's table, derived via immunoSEQ multiplex PCR, lists solely in-frame clones and lacks some. This repertoire shows about 21,000 clones, 89% found once; its top ten account for 5% to 5.5%. Note on this clone: Its antigen is undetermined.

The material sequenced was PBMCs, taken 65 to 70 days after intestinal transplantation. The clonotype comes from a human patient who received an intestinal transplant, so some T cells may come from the graft donor. The rearrangement joins TRBV7-6 to TRBJ2-5, with a weak D call TRBD1 (7 bases). CDR3 nucleotides: TGTGCCAGCAGCCAACCCGGAGGGACAGCCCAAGAGACCCAGTACTTC. Its translation: CASSQPGGTAQETQYF.